The entry below gives a single TCR beta chain sequence along with its context. This entry belongs to a study of regulatory T cells in long-lasting Graves disease. Sample time point: persistent/refractory GD, antithyroid drugs over 5 years with positive TRAb. From PBMCs, RNA was extracted and then used to make the TCR library. The TCR beta library used iRepertoire HTBI primers with Arm-PCR amplification of CDR3. TCRdb redid the calling of the multiplex PCR reads with MiXCR, one entry per CDR3 protein. Of some 300,000 distinct CDR3 sequences listed, 22% were seen once; the top ten hold roughly three fifths. V was pared by 0 bases and J by 3 bases, with 1 base of the junction left unmatched. The CDR3 has 15 amino acids. The germline V gene has CDR1 LGHDT and CDR2 YNNKEL (reference sequence).

This receptor was taken from a female donor with Graves disease. V gene TRBV3-1 combines with J gene TRBJ2-1, with TRBD2 matching 8 bases. The material was peripheral blood mononuclear cells (PBMCs), obtained when the disease was refractory, from a patient treated with antithyroid drugs. DNA for the CDR3: TGTGCCAGCAGCCAAGAGACTAGCGTCTACAATGAGCAGTTCTTC. Protein: CASSQETSVYNEQFF.